These 31 T cell receptor beta chains originate from one sample sequenced in a study of blood T cell repertoires in COVID-19. Method: immunoSEQ multiplex PCR; TCRdb's copy keeps in-frame clones and lacks some. The table has more than 250,000 clones, around 83% seen once; the top ten hold 4.5% to 6%. The sequenced sample consisted of PBMCs or T cells enriched from blood (not recorded which). These TCRs come from a man aged 40-49 years who had been exposed to COVID-19.

This rearrangement joins TRBV11-3 to TRBJ1-6; D unclear. The CDR3 loop spans 17 amino acids. Germline V CDR1 and CDR2: SGHNT, YENEEA. Trimming stripped 7 bases from V and 2 bases from J, with 18 bases between. CDR3 coding DNA: TGTGCCAGCACACTACCAGGAGGAAGCACCTATAATTCACCCCTCCACTTT. Amino acid sequence: CASTLPGGSTYNSPLHF.

The chain carries TRBV5-4 and TRBJ2-1; the match to TRBD2 covers 11 bases. Per the germline V gene, CDR1 is SGHNT and CDR2 is YYREEE (reference sequence). The J segment lost 15 bases and the V segment lost 0 bases, leaving 17 bases of the junction unmatched. This CDR3 has 17 residues. CDR3 sequence: CASSLGDALAGVPGGFF. The CDR3 bases are TGTGCCAGCAGCTTGGGCGACGCACTAGCGGGAGTTCCGGGTGGGTTCTTC.

V gene TRBV19 combines with J gene TRBJ1-3, with TRBD1 identical over 7 bases. The CDR3 totals 13 residues. The V gene end was trimmed by 8 bases and the J gene end by 2 bases; junction bases not matched to a gene: 3. Germline V gene sequence: CDR1 LNHDA, CDR2 SQIVND (reference sequence). The CDR3 sequence is CASADRAGNTIYF. CDR3 sequence (DNA): TGTGCCAGTGCCGACAGGGCTGGAAACACCATATATTTT.

The chain links TRBV7-9 to TRBJ1-2, with 9 nucleotides matching TRBD1. Germline V gene lookup returns CDR1 SEHNR and CDR2 FQNEAQ (reference sequence). The CDR3 runs 13 residues. V lost 5 bases and J lost 8; bases outside the gene matches: 6. The CDR3 sequence is CASSPGTGRGYTF. The CDR3 DNA follows: TGTGCCAGCAGCCCCGGGACAGGGAGGGGCTACACCTTC. The complete variable domain, with remaining parts taken from reference TRBV7-9 and TRBJ1-2, reads DTGVSQNPRHKITKRGQNVTFRCDPISEHNRLYWYRQTLGQGPEFLTYFQNEAQLEKSRLLSDRFSAERPKGSFSTLEIQRTEQGDSAMYLCASSPGTGRGYTFGSGTRLTVV.

This clone has a handful of counts. The chain is built from TRBV3-1 (or the pseudogene TRBV3-2) and TRBJ1-6; no clear D. Germline CDR1 LGHDT, CDR2 YNNKEL (reference sequence). The CDR3 is 15 amino acids. Trimming shortened V by 1 base and J by 9 bases, and 13 bases separated the two germline ends. The CDR3 reads CASSQVARRTSPLHF. For the CDR3, the DNA is TGTGCCAGCAGCCAAGTCGCGAGGCGTACTTCACCCCTCCACTTT.

The chain has TRBV3-1 (or the pseudogene TRBV3-2) and TRBJ2-7; D is unresolved. V lost 3 bases to trimming and J lost 2 bases, with 11 bases between them. This CDR3 spans 14 amino acids. In germline, CDR1 is LGHDT, CDR2 YNNKEL (reference sequence). CDR3 bases: TGTGCCAGCAGCCACACCAGCGAGACCTACGAGCAGTACTTC. Translating gives CASSHTSETYEQYF.

This clone came up once. The rearrangement uses TRBV7-3 and TRBJ1-1; D not certain. Trimming left V 1 base short and J 0 bases short, with 12 bases between. The germline V gene has CDR1 SGHTA and CDR2 FQGTGA. This CDR3 has 16 amino acids. CDR3: CASSLRTGLLNTEAFF. The CDR3 DNA follows: TGTGCCAGCAGCTTAAGGACTGGGCTGTTGAACACTGAAGCTTTCTTT.

The chain couples TRBV3-1 (or the pseudogene TRBV3-2) to TRBJ2-1; TRBD2 aligns across 12 bases. CDR1 and CDR2 (germline): LGHDT, YNNKEL (reference sequence). After removal of 2 bases from V and 9 bases from J, the junction contained 14 bases not matched to a gene. The CDR3 contains 18 residues. The CDR3 protein is CASSQRTSGILTGGEQFF. In DNA form, the CDR3 reads TGTGCCAGCAGCCAAAGGACTAGCGGGATTCTCACAGGAGGTGAGCAGTTCTTC.

The chain has TRBV9 and TRBJ1-2; 10 nucleotides line up with TRBD1. This CDR3 contains 16 residues. V was clipped by 1 base and J by 4 bases; unmatched bases: 7. Germline V lookup: CDR1 SGDLS, CDR2 YYNGEE. The CDR3: CASSVKTGGEVYGYTF. The CDR3 nucleotides read TGTGCCAGCAGCGTAAAGACAGGGGGCGAGGTCTATGGCTACACCTTC.

Only one count was recorded for this clone. The chain has TRBV24-1 and TRBJ2-2; TRBD1 is a possible D gene (6 bases). CDR3 length: 16 amino acids. The germline CDR1 and CDR2 sequences are KGHDR and SFDVKD. The germline V and J ends were trimmed by 7 bases and 2 bases, with 16 bases remaining between them. The CDR3 region has the DNA TGTGCCACCAGCGGTTCCGGGACACAAAACACCGGGGAGCTGTTTTTT. The encoded protein is CATSGSGTQNTGELFF.

V is TRBV27 and J is TRBJ2-7; D remains unclear. V lost 2 bases and J lost 3, with 8 bases in between. Germline V gene data show CDR1 as MNHEY and CDR2 as SMNVEV (reference sequence). The CDR3 is made up of 13 amino acids. CDR3: CASSLIPIYEQYF. CDR3 sequence (DNA): TGTGCCAGCAGTTTAATCCCTATCTACGAGCAGTACTTC.

The J gene is TRBJ2-3, the V gene TRBV3-1 (or the pseudogene TRBV3-2); 8 bases are shared with TRBD2. V shed 5 bases, J shed 0 bases, and the junction held 7 bases outside the gene matches. There are 16 residues in the CDR3. Germline values: CDR1 LGHDT, CDR2 YNNKEL (reference sequence). CDR3 loop: CASSSVSGASTDTQYF. The CDR3 nucleotides are TGTGCCAGCAGCTCAGTTAGCGGGGCTAGCACAGATACGCAGTATTTT.

The chain uses TRBV3-1 (or the pseudogene TRBV3-2) and TRBJ2-7; unclear D gene. Germline V gene sequence: CDR1 LGHDT, CDR2 YNNKEL (reference sequence). V lost 0 bases and J lost 7, with 10 bases in between. The CDR3 is 13 residues long. CDR3 protein: CASSQEWAPEQYF. In DNA, the CDR3 is TGTGCCAGCAGCCAAGAGTGGGCTCCTGAGCAGTACTTC.

The chain carries TRBV19 and TRBJ2-1; 7 bases match TRBD1. Trimming at V came to 8 bases and at J to 8 bases, leaving 15 bases not matched to a gene. Germline V gene data show CDR1 as LNHDA and CDR2 as SQIVND (reference sequence). The CDR3 has 15 amino acids. For the CDR3, the DNA is TGTGCCAGTTCCATCGCCGGGACAGTCGGGGATGAGCAGTTCTTC. Translation: CASSIAGTVGDEQFF.

This chain links TRBV12-3 or TRBV12-4 with TRBJ1-1; D possibly corresponds to TRBD1 (5 bases). V was pared by 5 bases and J by 5 bases, with 9 bases between. This CDR3 has 12 residues. In DNA, the CDR3 is TGTGCCAGCAGTCCAGGGATGACTGAAGCTTTCTTT. Residues: CASSPGMTEAFF.

The V gene is TRBV5-5, the J gene TRBJ1-1; D not certain. The CDR3 has 14 residues. Trimming cost V 2 bases and J 2 bases, with 10 bases left between them. CDR1 is SGHKS, CDR2 YYEKEE, per germline (reference sequence). Written as DNA, the CDR3 is TGTGCCAGCAGCTTTGGCCAGATCAACACTGAAGCTTTCTTT. The encoded protein is CASSFGQINTEAFF.

The chain joins TRBV18 to TRBJ2-1; the match to TRBD2 covers 11 bases. CDR1 and CDR2 from the germline V gene are KGHSH and LQKENI. This CDR3 is 14 amino acids long. The junction had 9 bases not matched to a gene; V was cut back by 8 bases and J by 9 bases. The CDR3 is CASIGTSGSIEQFF. DNA of the CDR3: TGTGCCAGCATCGGCACTAGCGGGAGTATTGAGCAGTTCTTC. Together with reference TRBV18 and TRBJ2-1, the CDR3 gives the full variable domain: NAGVMQNPRHLVRRRGQEARLRCSPMKGHSHVYWYRQLPEEGLKFMVYLQKENIIDESGMPKERFSAEFPKEGPSILRIQQVVRGDSAAYFCASIGTSGSIEQFFGPGTRLTVL.

The chain carries TRBV11-2 and TRBJ1-5; D unresolved. Trimming took off 2 bases at V and 8 bases at J, with 10 bases between the two ends. The CDR3 contains 13 residues. Germline V lookup: CDR1 SGHAT, CDR2 FQNNGV. For the CDR3, the DNA is TGTGCCAGCAGCTTATCCCGGTCGGAGCCCCAGCATTTT. As protein: CASSLSRSEPQHF.

V usage is TRBV5-1 and J usage is TRBJ1-2; TRBD1 agrees at 8 bases. The junction had 7 bases not matched to a gene; V was cut back by 4 bases and J by 8 bases. The CDR3 consists of 13 residues. Germline-derived CDR1 and CDR2 are SGHRS and YFSETQ. The CDR3 reads CASSLGQARGYTF. CDR3 sequence (DNA): TGCGCCAGCAGCCTGGGACAGGCCCGAGGCTACACCTTC.

This clone was picked up one time. The chain employs TRBV7-9 and TRBJ2-5; tentatively, D is TRBD2 (5 bases). V lost 4 bases and J 5 bases, leaving 5 bases between the germline ends. The CDR3 has 11 residues. The germline gives CDR1 SEHNR, CDR2 FQNEAQ (reference sequence). The CDR3 is CASSSGETQYF. In nucleotides, the CDR3 is TGTGCCAGCAGCTCGGGGGAGACCCAGTACTTC.

This chain connects TRBV9 to TRBJ2-1; tentative D call: TRBD2 (5 bases). CDR3 size: 15 residues. Trimming took off 2 bases at V and 9 bases at J, with 18 bases between the two ends. From germline, CDR1 is SGDLS and CDR2 YYNGEE. The CDR3 bases are TGTGCCAGCAGCGTTCGGGGAGAGGTGTCGGGTGAGCAGTTCTTC. Protein product: CASSVRGEVSGEQFF.

The chain recombines TRBV11-3 with TRBJ2-1, with 9 bases aligning to TRBD2. The CDR3 spans 15 residues. Germline CDR1 is SGHNT and CDR2 is YENEEA. The J segment lost 6 bases and the V segment lost 1 base, leaving 4 bases of the junction unmatched. In DNA, the CDR3 is TGTGCCAGCAGCTTAGTATCAGCGGGAGGCAATGAGCAGTTCTTC. This translates into CASSLVSAGGNEQFF.

The chain carries TRBV5-4 and TRBJ1-3, with a tentative D call TRBD1 (5 bases). The germline CDR1 and CDR2 sequences are SGHNT and YYREEE (reference sequence). Between the trimmed V and J ends, which lost 4 bases and 3 bases, there was a span of 11 bases. The CDR3 loop spans 14 amino acids. The CDR3 sequence: CASSHTGLGNTIYF. The CDR3 nucleotides read TGTGCCAGCAGCCATACGGGACTTGGAAACACCATATATTTT. Looking up the rest from reference TRBV5-4 and TRBJ1-3 gives the full variable domain: ETGVTQSPTHLIKTRGQQVTLRCSSQSGHNTVSWYQQALGQGPQFIFQYYREEENGRGNFPPRFSGLQFPNYSSELNVNALELDDSALYLCASSHTGLGNTIYFGEGSWLTVV.

V gene TRBV19 combines with J gene TRBJ1-2; possibly TRBD1 for D (6 bases). CDR3 size: 15 residues. Trimming took off 3 bases at V and 3 bases at J, with 14 bases between the two ends. The germline gives CDR1 LNHDA, CDR2 SQIVND (reference sequence). Here the CDR3 DNA reads TGTGCCAGTAGTATCCAGGGGTTGAATGACTATGGCTACACCTTC. Its translation is CASSIQGLNDYGYTF.

CDR3 protein: CASSQASLNTGELFF. The CDR3 DNA reads as TGCGCCAGCAGCCAAGCTAGCCTGAACACCGGGGAGCTGTTTTTT. The chain employs TRBV4-1 and TRBJ2-2, with a tentative D call TRBD2 (5 bases). The CDR3 totals 15 residues. Per germline, CDR1 MGHRA and CDR2 YSYEKL. Trimming removed 1 base from V and 1 base from J, with 7 bases in between.

The V and J genes are TRBV6-6 and TRBJ1-5; TRBD1 aligns across 7 bases. The germline CDR1 and CDR2 sequences are MNHNY and SVGAGI (reference sequence). The V and J ends lost 2 bases and 4 bases, in that order; junction bases with no gene match: 2. The CDR3 covers 14 residues. CDR3 sequence reads: CASSYGGQNQPQHF. CDR3 DNA: TGTGCCAGCAGTTACGGGGGACAGAATCAGCCCCAGCATTTT.

CDR3 sequence (DNA): TGCAGCGTTGAAGTAAACGCAGGGCAGTACTTC. Amino acids: CSVEVNAGQYF. The V gene is TRBV29-1, the J gene TRBJ2-7, with no clear D. V was clipped by 1 base and J by 9 bases, with 10 bases between them. CDR1 and CDR2 (germline): SQVTM, ANQGSEA. The CDR3 spans 11 residues.

This chain uses TRBV24-1 with TRBJ1-5, with a possible D match to TRBD1 (6 bases). The ends were cut back, 8 bases at V and 3 bases at J, with 22 bases in the middle. The germline V gene has CDR1 KGHDR and CDR2 SFDVKD. CDR3 size: 17 residues. The CDR3 DNA sequence: TGTGCCACCAACCTTCTCATTCGACAGGTCCTCAATCAGCCCCAGCATTTT. Protein: CATNLLIRQVLNQPQHF.

The V call is TRBV18, the J call TRBJ2-7; D unclear. Deletions cut 6 bases from V and 0 bases from J, with 15 bases between. Germline loops: CDR1 KGHSH, CDR2 LQKENI. This CDR3 has 15 residues. The CDR3 region is CASSPTYSFSYEQYF. In nucleotides, the CDR3 is TGTGCCAGCTCCCCCACTTATTCGTTCTCCTACGAGCAGTACTTC.

CDR3 region: CASSLRDRGNEKLFF. The CDR3 nucleotides read TGTGCCAGTAGTCTCCGGGACAGGGGGAATGAAAAACTGTTTTTT. This chain uses TRBV19 with TRBJ1-4, with 11 bases aligning to TRBD1. V shed 5 bases, J shed 5 bases, and the junction held 4 bases outside the gene matches. CDR1 and CDR2 from the germline V gene are LNHDA and SQIVND (reference sequence). This CDR3 is built from 15 residues.

The chain has TRBV25-1 and TRBJ1-1; no definite D call. The germline V gene has CDR1 MGHDK and CDR2 SYGVNS. The V and J ends lost 3 bases and 0 bases respectively, with 8 bases between them. The CDR3 consists of 14 residues. CDR3 residues: CASSDRDMNTEAFF. The CDR3 DNA follows: TGTGCCAGCAGTGACAGAGACATGAACACTGAAGCTTTCTTT.